These 25 T cell receptor beta chains were sequenced from one sample in a study of blood T cell repertoires in COVID-19. Sequencing used immunoSEQ multiplex PCR; TCRdb keeps in-frame clones, though not all of them. The sample carries 35,000 to 55,000 clones, roughly nine tenths recorded once. The material sequenced was peripheral blood. Every receptor here comes from a man between 65 and 85 years old with active COVID-19.

The V call is TRBV18, the J call TRBJ2-3; maybe TRBD1 (6 bases). Germline lookup yields CDR1 KGHSH and CDR2 LQKENI. The CDR3 has 14 residues. Trimming stripped 4 bases from V and 5 bases from J, with 13 bases between. Here the CDR3 DNA reads TGTGCCAGCTCACAGGACAGAAAGGGAGATACGCAGTATTTT. Amino acids: CASSQDRKGDTQYF.

V usage is TRBV3-1 (or the pseudogene TRBV3-2) and J usage is TRBJ2-5; D possibly corresponds to TRBD2 (5 bases). V dropped 5 bases and J dropped 0 bases, with 13 bases sitting between them. The length of the CDR3 is 15 residues. The germline V gene encodes CDR1 LGHDT and CDR2 YNNKEL (reference sequence). Written as DNA, the CDR3 is TGTGCCAGCAGCGAGGGAATTTTTAACCAAGAGACCCAGTACTTC. Protein: CASSEGIFNQETQYF.

V usage is TRBV7-2 and J usage is TRBJ2-5; weak D call: TRBD2 (6 bases). The CDR3 is made up of 14 amino acids. V lost 5 bases, J lost 5 bases, and 15 bases lay in between. Germline CDR1 reads SGHTA; CDR2 reads FQGNSA. The CDR3 reads CASSPRRGLETQYF. CDR3 nucleotide sequence: TGTGCCAGCAGCCCTCGGCGGGGACTCGAGACCCAGTACTTC.

The CDR3 is CASRSDRGGYEQYF. The CDR3 DNA follows: TGTGCCAGCAGAAGTGACAGGGGGGGCTACGAGCAGTACTTC. The chain joins TRBV28 to TRBJ2-7; TRBD1 matches at 9 bases. CDR1 MDHEN and CDR2 SYDVKM come from the germline V gene. V was clipped by 6 bases and J by 3 bases; unmatched bases: 6. There are 14 residues in the CDR3.

This sequence joins TRBV11-2 and TRBJ2-1; perhaps TRBD2 as D (5 bases). Germline V gene sequence: CDR1 SGHAT, CDR2 FQNNGV. The CDR3 loop spans 14 amino acids. V gave up 4 bases and J gave up 3 bases, with 10 bases separating them. The CDR3: CASSSRVLYNEQFF. CDR3 coding DNA: TGTGCCAGCAGCTCGCGGGTCCTCTACAATGAGCAGTTCTTC. Based on the CDR3 plus reference TRBV11-2 and TRBJ2-1, the full variable domain is EAGVAQSPRYKIIEKRQSVAFWCNPISGHATLYWYQQILGQGPKLLIQFQNNGVVDDSQLPKDRFSAERLKGVDSTLKIQPAKLEDSAVYLCASSSRVLYNEQFFGPGTRLTVL.

This chain uses TRBV29-1 with TRBJ2-1; TRBD1 aligns across 7 bases. Germline V gene lookup returns CDR1 SQVTM and CDR2 ANQGSEA. J gave up 0 bases and V 3 bases, and 11 bases lay outside the gene matches. The CDR3 sequence is 17 residues long. CDR3 in amino acids: CSVDDRVHLSSYNEQFF. Written as DNA, the CDR3 is TGCAGCGTTGATGACAGGGTCCACCTCAGCTCCTACAATGAGCAGTTCTTC.

This CDR3 reads CASSLTQTIQGYEQYF. In DNA form, the CDR3 reads TGTGCCAGCAGTTTAACCCAAACCATACAGGGCTACGAGCAGTACTTC. This chain links TRBV28 with TRBJ2-7; D perhaps matches TRBD1 (6 bases). Trimming pared 2 bases from V and 3 bases from J, leaving 17 bases between. The CDR3 spans 16 residues. The germline V gene has CDR1 MDHEN and CDR2 SYDVKM.

V is TRBV10-3 and J is TRBJ2-4; weak D call: TRBD2 (6 bases). Deletions cut 3 bases from V and 8 bases from J, with 14 bases between. Germline CDR1 reads ENHRY; CDR2 reads SYGVKD. CDR3 length: 14 residues. CDR3 residues: CAISDRLPGDIQYF. CDR3 DNA: TGTGCCATCAGTGATAGGCTTCCGGGGGACATTCAGTACTTC.

The chain joins TRBV7-8 to TRBJ2-5, with no clear D. V dropped 3 bases and J dropped 5 bases, with 7 bases sitting between them. Germline-derived CDR1 and CDR2 are SGHVS and FQNEAQ. The CDR3 is 12 amino acids. CDR3 nucleotides: TGTGCCAGCAGCTTGTGGGCGGAGACCCAGTACTTC. Translated: CASSLWAETQYF.

The chain is built from TRBV15 and TRBJ2-5, with D perhaps matching TRBD1 (5 bases). V lost 3 bases and J 3 bases, leaving 5 bases between the germline ends. This CDR3 is 12 amino acids long. Germline V gene data show CDR1 as LNHNV and CDR2 as YYDKDF (reference sequence). DNA of the CDR3: TGTGCCACCAGCAGGACAGAAGAGACCCAGTACTTC. Translation gives CATSRTEETQYF. Full variable domain (outside the CDR3, taken from reference TRBV15 and TRBJ2-5): DAMVIQNPRYQVTQFGKPVTLSCSQTLNHNVMYWYQQKSSQAPKLLFHYYDKDFNNEADTPDNFQSRRPNTSFCFLDIRSPGLGDTAMYLCATSRTEETQYFGPGTRLLVL.

This clone was picked up one time. The genes are TRBV4-1 and TRBJ1-1; no firm D call. CDR3 size: 12 residues. V lost 2 bases and J 4 bases, leaving 5 bases between the germline ends. CDR1 and CDR2 (germline): MGHRA, YSYEKL. In DNA form, the CDR3 reads TGCGCCAGCAGCCAAAGTAGCACTGAAGCTTTCTTT. Its protein is CASSQSSTEAFF.

The chain couples TRBV4-3 to TRBJ2-7, with 7 nucleotides matching TRBD2. The ends lost 3 bases at V and 3 bases at J; junction bases unmatched: 5. In germline, CDR1 is LGHNA, CDR2 YSLEER. The CDR3 extends over 14 amino acids. The CDR3 bases are TGCGCCAGCAGCCAGGCAGCGGGACTCTACGAGCAGTACTTC. Protein product: CASSQAAGLYEQYF.

This clone was seen a single time. The chain joins TRBV5-1 to TRBJ2-7, with D possibly TRBD1 on 5 matching bases. V lost 0 bases and J 0 bases, leaving 13 bases between the germline ends. Germline V gives CDR1 SGHRS, CDR2 YFSETQ. CDR3 size: 16 residues. The CDR3 sequence: CASSLAYRPYSYEQYF. CDR3 bases: TGCGCCAGCAGCTTGGCTTACAGGCCCTACTCCTACGAGCAGTACTTC.

This chain connects TRBV28 to TRBJ1-5; a possible D gene is TRBD1 (6 bases). The CDR3 is made up of 14 amino acids. From germline, CDR1 is MDHEN and CDR2 SYDVKM. Trimming removed 4 bases from V and 1 base from J, with 8 bases in between. CDR3 nucleotides: TGTGCCAGCAGTTCAGGGGTGAGCAATCAGCCCCAGCATTTT. It specifies CASSSGVSNQPQHF.

This clone showed up just a few times. V gene TRBV3-1 (or the pseudogene TRBV3-2) combines with J gene TRBJ1-2; possible D gene TRBD1, 5 bases. Germline-derived CDR1 and CDR2 are LGHDT and YNNKEL (reference sequence). Trimming pared 3 bases from V and 4 bases from J, leaving 21 bases between. The CDR3 is made up of 17 amino acids. The DNA of the CDR3 is TGTGCCAGCAGCCAGGCTGACAGACGAGGCTCGCTCTATGGCTACACCTTC. As protein: CASSQADRRGSLYGYTF.

The chain has TRBV7-9 and TRBJ1-6; 7 bases map to TRBD1. The CDR3 is made up of 13 amino acids. V was clipped by 8 bases and J by 4 bases; unmatched bases: 2. Per germline, CDR1 SEHNR and CDR2 FQNEAQ (reference sequence). The CDR3 protein is CASGGQYNSPLHF. The CDR3 nucleotides are TGTGCCAGCGGGGGACAGTATAATTCACCCCTCCACTTT.

This rearrangement joins TRBV12-3 or TRBV12-4 to TRBJ1-1; the D gene is possibly TRBD1 (5 bases). Trimming stripped 10 bases from V and 1 base from J, with 13 bases between. The CDR3 runs to 13 residues. The CDR3 region has the DNA TGTGCCAAGGGGCAGGGTTGGAACACTGAAGCTTTCTTT. Protein sequence: CAKGQGWNTEAFF.

V and J are TRBV11-1 and TRBJ2-1, with 13 positions matching TRBD2. The CDR3 totals 15 residues. Germline trimming cut 5 bases from V and 5 bases from J; bases unmatched to any gene: 3. Germline CDR1 and CDR2: SGHAT and FQDESV (reference sequence). CDR3 bases: TGTGCCAGCAGCCGGGGACTAGCGGGACACAATGAGCAGTTCTTC. It encodes CASSRGLAGHNEQFF.

The V call is TRBV9, the J call TRBJ2-1; 8 nucleotides line up with TRBD2. The CDR3 length is 17 residues. The trim removed 0 bases at V and 0 bases at J, leaving 5 bases unmatched. CDR1 is SGDLS, CDR2 YYNGEE, per germline. In nucleotides, the CDR3 is TGTGCCAGCAGCGTAGCTTCGGGAGGGAGCTCCTACAATGAGCAGTTCTTC. As protein: CASSVASGGSSYNEQFF.

As DNA, the CDR3 is TGCAGCGTTGTAACAGGGGGAATTAGCACAGATACGCAGTATTTT. This encodes CSVVTGGISTDTQYF. The V and J genes are TRBV29-1 and TRBJ2-3; 8 positions match TRBD1. Germline V gene data show CDR1 as SQVTM and CDR2 as ANQGSEA. With V trimmed by 4 bases and J by 0 bases, 6 bases remained unmatched. The CDR3 consists of 15 residues.

The chain has TRBV9 and TRBJ2-7; 7 positions agree with TRBD1. This CDR3 is built from 19 residues. V lost 0 bases to trimming and J lost 1 base; unmatched junction nucleotides: 16. Looked up from germline, CDR1 is SGDLS and CDR2 is YYNGEE. The CDR3 DNA is TGTGCCAGCAGCGTAGGTCGGGACAGCCCTAATCCCTTTTCCTACGAGCAGTACTTC. This encodes CASSVGRDSPNPFSYEQYF.

This clone was observed a few times. The chain recombines TRBV10-3 with TRBJ1-5; tentatively, D is TRBD1 (5 bases). Germline values: CDR1 ENHRY, CDR2 SYGVKD. The CDR3 is 15 residues long. V lost 3 bases, J lost 1 base, and 10 bases lay in between. For the CDR3, the DNA is TGTGCCATCAGTGAAAGCGACAGAAGCAATCAGCCCCAGCATTTT. It encodes CAISESDRSNQPQHF.

The rearrangement uses TRBV6-5 and TRBJ2-7; TRBD2 matches at 12 bases. CDR1 is MNHEY and CDR2 is SVGAGI in the germline V gene. The CDR3 is 15 amino acids. V lost 8 bases to trimming and J lost 2 bases; unmatched junction nucleotides: 7. CDR3 protein: CASGFLAGGTYEQYF. The CDR3, as DNA: TGTGCCAGCGGGTTTCTAGCGGGAGGGACCTACGAGCAGTACTTC.

This chain links TRBV6-2 or TRBV6-3 with TRBJ1-1; D is unresolved. This CDR3 has 13 residues. Germline V gene data show CDR1 as MNHEY and CDR2 as SVGEGT. The V end was cut by 2 bases, the J end by 4 bases, with 8 bases between. CDR3 sequence reads: CASSYGSGTEAFF. Written as DNA, the CDR3 is TGTGCCAGCAGTTACGGTTCAGGCACTGAAGCTTTCTTT.

The genes are TRBV4-1 and TRBJ2-3; no reliable D call. Deletions cut 2 bases from V and 4 bases from J, with 28 bases between. This CDR3 is 20 amino acids long. CDR1 is MGHRA, CDR2 YSYEKL, per germline. CDR3 DNA: TGCGCCAGCAGCCAACCCCCCCTATTGACGGTTTCGGCTAGATCAGATACGCAGTATTTT. This codes for CASSQPPLLTVSARSDTQYF.